Below, 22 T cell receptor beta chains from the same sample are listed, as sequenced in a study of OX40 agonist ivuxolimab in advanced cancers. Data came from immunoSEQ multiplex PCR; TCRdb stores just in-frame clones and leaves some out. The table has about 58,000 clones, about 88% seen once; the top ten hold roughly 12%. The sample in question was CD4+ or CD8+ T cells sorted from blood, obtained in a trial of the OX40 agonist ivuxolimab. These TCRs come from an adult with an advanced solid tumor such as melanoma, head and neck, liver or kidney cancer.

The V call is TRBV6-5, the J call TRBJ2-2; D unresolved. Trimming took 6 bases from V and 1 from J, leaving 12 bases between them. The CDR3 consists of 15 residues. Germline V gene lookup returns CDR1 MNHEY and CDR2 SVGAGI. CDR3 sequence (DNA): TGTGCCAGCAGCTCAGGCCAGATGAACACCGGGGAGCTGTTTTTT. Its protein product is CASSSGQMNTGELFF.

The V and J genes are TRBV7-9 and TRBJ2-7; possibly TRBD1 for D (5 bases). CDR1 is SEHNR and CDR2 is FQNEAQ in the germline V gene (reference sequence). The ends were cut back, 6 bases at V and 4 bases at J, with 16 bases in the middle. The CDR3 has 14 amino acids. CDR3 DNA: TGTGCCAGCAGTGTGCAGGGTGAACGTTACGAGCAGTACTTC. Translated, it gives CASSVQGERYEQYF.

The rearrangement joins TRBV19 to TRBJ1-5, with TRBD1 as a possible D gene (5 bases). CDR1 is LNHDA, CDR2 SQIVND, per germline (reference sequence). This CDR3 has 18 amino acids. The ends were cut back, 1 base at V and 6 bases at J, with 22 bases in the middle. This CDR3 is CASSIVVRSGRSAQPQHF. The CDR3 DNA sequence: TGTGCCAGTAGTATAGTTGTCCGGTCAGGGAGGTCGGCTCAGCCCCAGCATTTT.

The chain uses TRBV27 and TRBJ2-7; D ambiguous. Trimming pared 3 bases from V and 2 bases from J, leaving 11 bases between. The CDR3 spans 14 residues. Germline-derived CDR1 and CDR2 are MNHEY and SMNVEV (reference sequence). CDR3 amino acids: CASSFSGPTYEQYF. For the CDR3, the DNA is TGTGCCAGCAGTTTCTCCGGGCCCACCTACGAGCAGTACTTC.

This clone is a singleton in its sample. The V gene is TRBV28, the J gene TRBJ2-1; D gene uncertain. The CDR3 is 12 residues long. Germline-derived CDR1 and CDR2 are MDHEN and SYDVKM. Deletions cut 4 bases from V and 6 bases from J, with 7 bases between. The CDR3 protein is CASSSTANEQFF. Here the CDR3 DNA reads TGTGCCAGCAGTTCTACGGCCAATGAGCAGTTCTTC.

The chain is built from TRBV19 and TRBJ2-1; D is perhaps TRBD2 (6 bases). There are 15 residues in the CDR3. V was cut by 3 bases and J by 2 bases, with 11 bases left in between. Germline-derived CDR1 and CDR2 are LNHDA and SQIVND (reference sequence). The CDR3 nucleotides are TGTGCCAGTAGTATTGTTACTAGCACCTACAATGAGCAGTTCTTC. This translates into CASSIVTSTYNEQFF.

This clone was found once. This chain joins TRBV11-2 and TRBJ2-7, with 7 bases identical to TRBD1. Germline V CDR1 and CDR2: SGHAT, FQNNGV. With 2 bases clipped from V and 6 bases from J, the junction kept 10 bases outside the gene matches. This CDR3 comprises 15 residues. CDR3 loop: CASSLWDSLTGEQYF. CDR3 coding DNA: TGTGCCAGCAGCTTATGGGACAGTCTTACGGGCGAGCAGTACTTC.

This clone was observed a single time. The chain couples TRBV19 to TRBJ1-5; no clear D. Between the trimmed V and J ends, which lost 5 bases and 4 bases, there was a span of 24 bases. Germline values: CDR1 LNHDA, CDR2 SQIVND (reference sequence). CDR3 size: 18 residues. CDR3 sequence reads: CASSPPTLLSYSNQPQHF. The CDR3 coding sequence is TGTGCCAGTAGTCCCCCTACCCTCCTTAGTTATTCAAATCAGCCCCAGCATTTT.

This chain connects TRBV6-5 to TRBJ1-5; possible D gene TRBD1, 6 bases. From germline, CDR1 is MNHEY and CDR2 SVGAGI. V was pared by 5 bases and J by 5 bases, with 13 bases between. The CDR3 loop spans 14 amino acids. The CDR3: CASSEQGSHQPQHF. The CDR3, as DNA: TGTGCCAGCAGTGAACAGGGAAGCCATCAGCCCCAGCATTTT.

The chain employs TRBV7-3 and TRBJ2-1; TRBD2 might be the D (5 bases). V dropped 2 bases and J dropped 9 bases, with 11 bases sitting between them. Germline V gene data show CDR1 as SGHTA and CDR2 as FQGTGA. This CDR3 region has 13 residues. The CDR3 DNA reads TGTGCCAGCAGCTTAGAGGGTCGCGGTGAGCAGTTCTTC. Translating gives CASSLEGRGEQFF.

This rearrangement joins TRBV25-1 to TRBJ2-7; TRBD2 agrees at 7 bases. CDR3 size: 14 residues. V was clipped by 1 base and J by 4 bases; unmatched bases: 4. Per germline, CDR1 MGHDK and CDR2 SYGVNS. The CDR3 region is CASSESASGYEQYF. The CDR3 DNA reads TGTGCCAGCAGTGAATCGGCTAGCGGATACGAGCAGTACTTC.

The gene calls are TRBV6-5 and TRBJ2-3; D remains ambiguous. Per the germline V gene, CDR1 is MNHEY and CDR2 is SVGAGI. The CDR3 extends over 15 amino acids. Trimming cost V 7 bases and J 2 bases, with 16 bases left between them. CDR3: CASTNERGPTDTQYF. The CDR3 DNA reads as TGTGCCAGCACTAATGAGAGAGGCCCCACAGATACGCAGTATTTT.

The V gene is TRBV19, the J gene TRBJ1-2; a possible D gene is TRBD1 (5 bases). The CDR3 consists of 14 residues. V shed 5 bases and J shed 8 bases, with 18 bases lying between them. CDR1 is LNHDA, CDR2 SQIVND, per germline (reference sequence). The chain's CDR3 is CASSAWGESSGYTF. The DNA for the CDR3 is TGTGCCAGTAGTGCCTGGGGCGAGTCCTCCGGCTACACCTTC.

The rearrangement uses TRBV18 and TRBJ2-7; D not resolved. CDR3 size: 14 residues. Trimming removed 6 bases at V and 4 bases at J, with 16 bases between. CDR1 and CDR2 (germline): KGHSH, LQKENI. As DNA, the CDR3 is TGTGCCAGCTCGTATCCTGGGGAATGGTACGAGCAGTACTTC. Residues: CASSYPGEWYEQYF.

This chain connects TRBV10-3 to TRBJ1-1, with D possibly TRBD1 on 5 matching bases. CDR1 is ENHRY and CDR2 is SYGVKD in the germline V gene. V was trimmed by 5 bases and J by 4 bases, leaving 8 bases between them. The CDR3 length is 12 residues. The CDR3, as DNA: TGTGCCATCAGTTTGGGGGGCACTGAAGCTTTCTTT. Encoded protein: CAISLGGTEAFF.

The rearrangement links TRBV9 to TRBJ2-1, with D perhaps TRBD1 or TRBD2 (5 bases each). V dropped 3 bases and J dropped 6 bases, with 19 bases sitting between them. This CDR3 contains 16 residues. Germline CDR1 SGDLS, CDR2 YYNGEE. CDR3 DNA: TGTGCCAGCAGCGGGGGTGGGGGAACACCCGGCAATGAGCAGTTCTTC. This sequence encodes CASSGGGGTPGNEQFF.

V and J are TRBV4-2 and TRBJ2-7; D uncertain. This CDR3 spans 14 amino acids. Germline CDR1 reads LGHNA; CDR2 reads YNFKEQ. Trimming shortened V by 2 bases and J by 5 bases, and 13 bases separated the two germline ends. DNA of the CDR3: TGTGCCAGCAGCCAACCCGGCAGGTCTCACGAGCAGTACGTC. Its translation: CASSQPGRSHEQYV.

The rearrangement joins TRBV5-1 to TRBJ2-3; 9 bases are shared with TRBD1. Trimming at V came to 4 bases and at J to 14 bases, leaving 5 bases not matched to a gene. This CDR3 has 11 residues. Germline loops: CDR1 SGHRS, CDR2 YFSETQ. CDR3 residues: CASSGGQGGYF. The DNA for the CDR3 is TGCGCCAGCAGCGGGGGACAGGGAGGGTATTTT.

The J gene is TRBJ2-1, the V gene TRBV11-1; TRBD2 matches at 8 bases. In germline, CDR1 is SGHAT, CDR2 FQDESV (reference sequence). The ends lost 5 bases at V and 0 bases at J; junction bases unmatched: 3. This CDR3 is 15 amino acids long. CDR3 region: CASSRLALSYNEQFF. CDR3 DNA: TGTGCCAGCAGCCGACTAGCGCTCTCCTACAATGAGCAGTTCTTC.

V gene TRBV28 combines with J gene TRBJ1-6, with unresolved D. Germline V gene data show CDR1 as MDHEN and CDR2 as SYDVKM. V lost 7 bases and J lost 7, with 8 bases in between. There are 12 residues in the CDR3. CDR3 sequence (DNA): TGTGCCAGCAAACGACCGAATTCACCCCTCCACTTT. Its protein product is CASKRPNSPLHF.

The chain employs TRBV7-2 and TRBJ2-1; D may be TRBD1 or TRBD2 (7 bases each). This CDR3 region has 13 residues. Germline values: CDR1 SGHTA, CDR2 FQGNSA. V shed 11 bases and J shed 5 bases, with 16 bases lying between them. CDR3 sequence (DNA): TGTGCCCACAGGGGAGGGGAAGACAATGAGCAGTTCTTC. As protein: CAHRGGEDNEQFF.

V and J are TRBV4-1 and TRBJ2-1; maybe TRBD2 (5 bases). Germline CDR1 MGHRA, CDR2 YSYEKL. Trimming left V 4 bases short and J 6 bases short, with 19 bases between. This CDR3 has 16 residues. The CDR3 bases are TGCGCCAGCAGCCGACTATCCTACTCTGGGATCAATGAGCAGTTCTTC. It translates to CASSRLSYSGINEQFF.